The rows below give T cell receptor beta chains drawn from one sample of a study of metastatic and nonmetastatic thyroid tumors. From the PCR reads, TCRdb re-called clones with MiXCR. Seen here are about 38,000 clones, about 45% observed once, and the top ten hold about 24%. Sequenced: tumor tissue. These receptors came from a male donor with papillary thyroid cancer or a benign thyroid nodule (not recorded which). Some clones in this sample may be carry-over from other donors' samples. CDR3s include the opening cysteine and the closing phenylalanine or tryptophan. Each record gives: D gene, V gene, J gene, clone size, CDR3 protein, CDR3 DNA. The D gene is left open where the match is weak. Not every row has a clone size; where given, it reads once, few, many or a size class.

D: -
V: TRBV13
J: TRBJ1-3
size: -
CDR3: CASSLGQGSENTIYF
DNA: TGTGCCAGCAGCTTAGGACAGGGCTCTGAAAACACCATATATTTT

D: -
V: TRBV12-3/TRBV12-4
J: TRBJ1-1
size: -
CDR3: CASSLEGFTEAFF
DNA: TGTGCCAGCAGTTTAGAGGGTTTCACTGAAGCTTTCTTT

D: -
V: TRBV28
J: TRBJ2-7
size: -
CDR3: CASSEPGRLSYEQYF
DNA: TGTGCCAGCAGTGAGCCGGGACGGCTCTCCTACGAGCAGTACTTC

D: -
V: TRBV24-1
J: TRBJ1-2
size: -
CDR3: CATAGAYGYTF
DNA: TGTGCCACCGCCGGGGCCTATGGCTACACCTTC

D: -
V: TRBV7-2
J: TRBJ2-2
size: -
CDR3: CASSLVTTGELFF
DNA: TGTGCCAGCAGCTTAGTGACCACCGGGGAGCTGTTTTTT

D: -
V: TRBV7-3
J: TRBJ1-3
size: -
CDR3: CASSPPGGNTIYF
DNA: TGTGCCAGCAGCCCTCCGGGTGGAAACACCATATATTTT

D: -
V: TRBV4-1
J: TRBJ2-1
size: -
CDR3: CASSQEGMRQQFF
DNA: TGCGCCAGCAGCCAAGAGGGAATGCGACAGCAGTTCTTC

D: TRBD2
V: TRBV2
J: TRBJ2-7
size: few
CDR3: CASGLAGGQYEQYF
DNA: TGTGCCAGCGGATTAGCGGGAGGCCAATACGAGCAGTACTTC

D: -
V: TRBV19
J: TRBJ1-1
size: few
CDR3: CASSIGGGTEAFF
DNA: TGTGCCAGTAGTATTGGGGGTGGAACTGAAGCTTTCTTT

D: -
V: TRBV20-1
J: TRBJ2-4
size: once
CDR3: CSARDMAGTTIQYF
DNA: TGCAGTGCTAGAGATATGGCAGGAACAACCATTCAGTACTTC

D: -
V: TRBV9
J: TRBJ2-1
size: -
CDR3: CASSVVPGDNEQFF
DNA: TGTGCCAGCAGCGTAGTTCCAGGGGACAATGAGCAGTTCTTC

D: -
V: TRBV6-5
J: TRBJ2-2
size: few
CDR3: CASSSMGVNTGELFF
DNA: TGTGCCAGCAGTTCAATGGGAGTTAACACCGGGGAGCTGTTTTTT

D: TRBD1
V: TRBV11-2
J: TRBJ1-2
size: once
CDR3: CASSLQGQGFDYGYTF
DNA: TGTGCCAGCAGCCTCCAAGGACAGGGCTTCGACTATGGCTACACCTTC

D: -
V: TRBV2
J: TRBJ2-7
size: -
CDR3: CASSGGYEQYF
DNA: TGTGCCAGCAGCGGGGGTTACGAGCAGTACTTC

D: TRBD1
V: TRBV27
J: TRBJ1-1
size: medium-sized
CDR3: CARTGEIQNTEAFF
DNA: TGTGCCAGGACAGGGGAGATTCAGAACACTGAAGCTTTCTTT

D: -
V: TRBV20-1
J: TRBJ2-1
size: -
CDR3: CSARLRRIYNEQFF
DNA: TGCAGTGCACGTTTAAGGCGGATCTACAATGAGCAGTTCTTC

D: TRBD2
V: TRBV7-9
J: TRBJ2-2
size: many
CDR3: CASSAQPGTSGKANTGELFF
DNA: TGTGCCAGCAGCGCCCAACCCGGGACTAGCGGAAAAGCGAACACCGGGGAGCTGTTTTTT

D: TRBD2
V: TRBV6-2/TRBV6-3
J: TRBJ2-1
size: -
CDR3: CASSYSPLAGVYNEQFF
DNA: TGTGCCAGCAGTTACTCTCCACTAGCGGGAGTTTACAATGAGCAGTTCTTC

D: -
V: TRBV7-3
J: TRBJ2-5
size: -
CDR3: CASSLLFGETQYF
DNA: TGTGCCAGCAGCTTACTTTTTGGGGAGACCCAGTACTTC

D: -
V: TRBV20-1
J: TRBJ1-1
size: -
CDR3: CSAREGGGRDTEAFF
DNA: TGCAGTGCTAGAGAGGGGGGAGGAAGGGACACTGAAGCTTTCTTT

D: -
V: TRBV28
J: TRBJ2-7
size: -
CDR3: CASSSRDSYEQYF
DNA: TGTGCCAGCAGTTCTCGAGACTCCTACGAGCAGTACTTC

D: -
V: TRBV11-2
J: TRBJ2-2
size: -
CDR3: CASSSKQRGRPGELFF
DNA: TGTGCCAGCAGCTCTAAACAAAGGGGGAGGCCCGGGGAGCTGTTTTTT

D: -
V: TRBV6-1
J: TRBJ2-1
size: few
CDR3: CASNPQGAFNEQFF
DNA: TGTGCCAGCAACCCACAAGGGGCCTTTAATGAGCAGTTCTTC

D: -
V: TRBV5-1
J: TRBJ2-7
size: -
CDR3: CASSSPGGGSNSYEQYF
DNA: TGCGCCAGCAGCTCTCCGGGGGGCGGGAGCAACTCCTACGAGCAGTACTTC

D: -
V: TRBV24-1
J: TRBJ1-2
size: -
CDR3: CATSDPRAPGYTF
DNA: TGTGCCACCAGTGATCCCCGGGCGCCGGGCTACACCTTC

D: TRBD1
V: TRBV20-1
J: TRBJ1-1
size: once
CDR3: CSVGQGRRSSYTEAFF
DNA: TGCAGCGTGGGACAGGGGAGGCGAAGCTCGTACACTGAAGCTTTCTTT

D: -
V: TRBV27
J: TRBJ1-1
size: -
CDR3: CASSYGRMNTEAFF
DNA: TGTGCCAGCAGCTACGGACGGATGAACACTGAAGCTTTCTTT

D: TRBD1
V: TRBV30
J: TRBJ2-7
size: once
CDR3: CAWMGGTGDYEQYF
DNA: TGTGCCTGGATGGGGGGGACAGGGGACTACGAGCAGTACTTC

D: -
V: TRBV6-1
J: TRBJ1-2
size: few
CDR3: CASRPPDSKGNYGYTF
DNA: TGTGCCAGCAGGCCGCCAGATTCCAAGGGGAACTATGGCTACACCTTC

D: -
V: TRBV7-8
J: TRBJ2-5
size: -
CDR3: CASSFGETQYF
DNA: TGTGCCAGCAGCTTTGGAGAGACCCAGTACTTC

D: -
V: TRBV28
J: TRBJ2-3
size: medium-sized
CDR3: CASSRLTDTQYF
DNA: TGTGCCAGCAGTCGCCTCACAGATACGCAGTATTTT

D: TRBD2
V: TRBV20-1
J: TRBJ2-1
size: -
CDR3: CSATTILASQYNEQFF
DNA: TGCAGTGCAACCACCATACTAGCGTCCCAATACAATGAGCAGTTCTTC

D: -
V: TRBV5-1
J: TRBJ1-3
size: -
CDR3: CASSLGQGNTIYF
DNA: TGCGCCAGCAGCTTGGGACAGGGAAACACCATATATTTT

D: TRBD2
V: TRBV20-1
J: TRBJ2-7
size: few
CDR3: CSAREWGGPGEQYF
DNA: TGCAGTGCTAGGGAGTGGGGAGGGCCTGGCGAGCAGTACTTC

D: -
V: TRBV18
J: TRBJ1-3
size: -
CDR3: CASSPPGGDSGNTIYF
DNA: TGTGCCAGCTCACCACCGGGGGGAGACTCTGGAAACACCATATATTTT

D: TRBD1
V: TRBV19
J: TRBJ1-2
size: -
CDR3: CATSMGTATNYCYTF
DNA: TGTGCCACCTCAATGGGGACAGCAACTAACTATTGCTACACCTTC

D: TRBD1
V: TRBV6-2/TRBV6-3
J: TRBJ1-1
size: -
CDR3: CASSSRGQGASEAFF
DNA: TGTGCCAGCAGTTCTCGAGGACAGGGGGCTTCTGAAGCTTTCTTT

D: TRBD2
V: TRBV11-2
J: TRBJ2-7
size: -
CDR3: CASSFTSGGPFEQYF
DNA: TGTGCCAGCAGCTTTACTAGCGGGGGTCCTTTCGAGCAGTACTTC

D: TRBD1
V: TRBV2
J: TRBJ2-7
size: -
CDR3: CASRGQTGTYEQYF
DNA: TGTGCCAGCAGGGGCCAGACAGGGACCTACGAGCAGTACTTC

D: -
V: TRBV19
J: TRBJ2-1
size: few
CDR3: CASSIGDIEQFF
DNA: TGTGCCAGTAGTATAGGGGATATTGAGCAGTTCTTC

D: TRBD1
V: TRBV6-1
J: TRBJ2-2
size: few
CDR3: CASGRQGTNTGELFF
DNA: TGTGCCAGCGGCCGACAGGGGACGAACACCGGGGAGCTGTTTTTT

D: TRBD2
V: TRBV3-1
J: TRBJ2-7
size: -
CDR3: CASSAGLAGYEQYF
DNA: TGTGCCAGCAGCGCCGGACTAGCGGGCTACGAGCAGTACTTC

D: -
V: TRBV6-2/TRBV6-3
J: TRBJ1-5
size: few
CDR3: CASTDRSNQPQHF
DNA: TGTGCCAGCACCGACAGGAGCAATCAGCCCCAGCATTTT

D: TRBD1
V: TRBV7-9
J: TRBJ2-7
size: -
CDR3: CASSFGDSTYEQYF
DNA: TGTGCCAGCAGCTTTGGGGACAGTACCTACGAGCAGTACTTC

D: TRBD1
V: TRBV30
J: TRBJ1-2
size: -
CDR3: CAWSSGGRNYGYTF
DNA: TGTGCCTGGAGTTCAGGGGGACGGAACTATGGCTACACCTTC

D: -
V: TRBV10-3
J: TRBJ1-1
size: -
CDR3: CAISDPGGDTEAFF
DNA: TGTGCCATCAGCGACCCCGGGGGGGACACTGAAGCTTTCTTT

D: TRBD1
V: TRBV6-4
J: TRBJ2-3
size: -
CDR3: CASSEQGGTDTQYF
DNA: TGTGCCAGCAGTGAACAGGGGGGCACAGATACGCAGTATTTT

D: -
V: TRBV11-2
J: TRBJ2-1
size: -
CDR3: CASSLVGQLSSYNEQFF
DNA: TGTGCCAGCAGCTTAGTTGGACAGCTCAGCTCCTACAATGAGCAGTTCTTC

D: -
V: TRBV27
J: TRBJ2-7
size: few
CDR3: CASSLGAEQYF
DNA: TGTGCCAGCAGTTTAGGGGCCGAGCAGTACTTC

D: -
V: TRBV27
J: TRBJ2-1
size: -
CDR3: CASSLSFGGYNEQFF
DNA: TGTGCCAGCAGTTTAAGCTTCGGCGGTTACAATGAGCAGTTCTTC

D: -
V: TRBV28
J: TRBJ1-1
size: -
CDR3: CASFSRGSEAFF
DNA: TGTGCCAGCTTCTCAAGGGGGTCTGAAGCTTTCTTT

D: -
V: TRBV7-9
J: TRBJ1-5
size: -
CDR3: CASSLDHQGNQPQHF
DNA: TGTGCCAGCAGCTTGGACCACCAGGGCAATCAGCCCCAGCATTTT

D: -
V: TRBV20-1
J: TRBJ1-1
size: few
CDR3: CSARPLNTEAFF
DNA: TGCAGTGCCAGACCGTTGAACACTGAAGCTTTCTTT